Shown below are 13 T cell receptor beta chains from a single sample sequenced in a study of cytomegalovirus exposure and HLA in healthy donors (dated by TCRdb to 2015 to 2018). Libraries were prepared through the immunoSEQ multiplex PCR assay. A mixture of 60 forward primers for TCR Vbeta segments and 13 reverse primers for TCR Jbeta segments was used in the multiplex PCR. Here the immuneACCESS table is served through TCRdb, limited to in-frame sequences with V and J called. Missing clones are a known gap in these copies; in checked studies unresolved V genes cover under half, and the rest lacks a known reason. The sample table gives 150,000 to 200,000 clones. In total, the top ten clones hold around 0.8% of the sample. Sequenced material: PBMCs. Receptors originate from a young woman in good health and CMV-seropositive.

CDR3 bases: TGTGCCAGCAATTTGGACGAGCGGGGGGCCTACAATGAGCAGTTCTTC. Translation: CASNLDERGAYNEQFF. This chain connects TRBV2 to TRBJ2-1; 9 nucleotides match TRBD2. The V gene end was trimmed by 7 bases and the J gene end by 2 bases; junction bases not matched to a gene: 9. From germline, CDR1 is SNHLY and CDR2 FYNNEI. This CDR3 comprises 16 residues.

J is TRBJ1-1 and V is TRBV23-1; a weak D match, TRBD1 (5 bases). TRBV23-1 carries the ORF label, with uncertain function. The V end was cut by 2 bases, the J end by 5 bases, with 12 bases between. This CDR3 is 14 amino acids long. CDR3 sequence (DNA): TGCGCCAGCAGTCAACCCGGGGGGGGAACTGAAGCTTTCTTT. Translating it yields CASSQPGGGTEAFF.

This chain links TRBV10-3 with TRBJ1-4, with D uncertain. The CDR3 loop spans 13 amino acids. Trimming removed 4 bases at V and 5 bases at J, with 8 bases between. The germline V gene encodes CDR1 ENHRY and CDR2 SYGVKD. In DNA form, the CDR3 reads TGTGCCATCAGTGGGGCAGACAATGAAAAACTGTTTTTT. Its translation is CAISGADNEKLFF.

The chain has TRBV11-2 and TRBJ1-1; 9 bases agree with TRBD1. This CDR3 comprises 13 residues. Per germline, CDR1 SGHAT and CDR2 FQNNGV. Unmatched junction bases numbered 1, after V lost 3 bases and J lost 5 bases. CDR3 amino acids: CASSLTGGTEAFF. Written as DNA, the CDR3 is TGTGCCAGCAGCTTGACAGGGGGGACTGAAGCTTTCTTT.

V gene TRBV6-5 combines with J gene TRBJ2-1, with 9 bases lining up with TRBD2. The germline gives CDR1 MNHEY, CDR2 SVGAGI. The CDR3 has 12 amino acids. Trimming took 10 bases from V and 6 from J; bases not matched to a gene: 4. For the CDR3, the DNA is TGTGCCACTATAGCGGGAGTCAATGAGCAGTTCTTC. Translating it yields CATIAGVNEQFF.

This chain joins TRBV7-9 and TRBJ1-2, with 7 bases aligning to TRBD1. Trimming at V came to 7 bases and at J to 2 bases, leaving 13 bases not matched to a gene. There are 16 residues in the CDR3. Looked up from germline, CDR1 is SEHNR and CDR2 is FQNEAQ (reference sequence). The CDR3 here is CASTDLKGALNYGYTF. The DNA of the CDR3 is TGTGCCAGCACCGATCTTAAGGGGGCACTCAACTATGGCTACACCTTC.

On this clone: One end of the junction does not line up with germline, which may come from a read error. The rearrangement links TRBV7-6 to TRBJ2-5, with 9 bases aligning to TRBD1. The germline V gene encodes CDR1 SGHVS and CDR2 FNYEAQ. This CDR3 region has 16 residues. The CDR3 coding sequence is TGTGCCAGCGGCTTACCGGGACAGGGAGAACAAGAGACCCAGTACTTC. Its protein product is CASGLPGQGEQETQYF. Full variable domain (outside the CDR3, taken from reference TRBV7-6 and TRBJ2-5): GAGVSQSPRYKVTKRGQDVALRCDPISGHVSLYWYRQALGQGPEFLTYFNYEAQQDKSGLPNDRFSAERPEGSISTLTIQRTEQRDSAMYRCASGLPGQGEQETQYFGPGTRLLVL.

The V gene is TRBV7-2, the J gene TRBJ1-2, with TRBD1 matching 9 bases. The junction had 9 bases not matched to a gene; V was cut back by 5 bases and J by 5 bases. Germline CDR1 is SGHTA and CDR2 is FQGNSA. The CDR3 length is 15 residues. The CDR3 spells CASSPDRGSGYGYTF. The CDR3 bases are TGTGCCAGCAGCCCGGACAGGGGATCGGGATATGGCTACACCTTC.

The chain joins TRBV5-1 to TRBJ2-1; perhaps TRBD1 as D (5 bases). V dropped 2 bases and J dropped 1 base, with 10 bases sitting between them. This CDR3 is 15 amino acids long. The germline V gene encodes CDR1 SGHRS and CDR2 YFSETQ. The CDR3 DNA sequence: TGCGCCAGCAGCTTAACTCAGGGTTCCTACAATGAGCAGTTCTTC. Translated: CASSLTQGSYNEQFF. Full variable domain (outside the CDR3, taken from reference TRBV5-1 and TRBJ2-1): KAGVTQTPRYLIKTRGQQVTLSCSPISGHRSVSWYQQTPGQGLQFLFEYFSETQRNKGNFPGRFSGRQFSNSRSEMNVSTLELGDSALYLCASSLTQGSYNEQFFGPGTRLTVL.

The rearrangement joins TRBV4-3 to TRBJ2-5; 9 bases agree with TRBD2. Losses at the gene ends were 1 base for V and 2 bases for J; bases not matched to a gene: 5. This CDR3 region has 16 residues. Germline CDR1 and CDR2: LGHNA and YSLEER. CDR3 residues: CASSQGELAGQETQYF. The CDR3 DNA reads as TGCGCCAGCAGCCAAGGGGAGCTAGCGGGGCAAGAGACCCAGTACTTC.

V and J are TRBV18 and TRBJ1-5, with D perhaps TRBD1 (5 bases). With 2 bases removed from V and 1 base from J, the gap between germline ends came to 12 bases. The germline gives CDR1 KGHSH, CDR2 LQKENI. The CDR3 spans 16 residues. The CDR3 DNA is TGTGCCAGCTCACCAATAGGGGATACGAGCAATCAGCCCCAGCATTTT. It codes for CASSPIGDTSNQPQHF.

J is TRBJ2-1 and V is TRBV6-1; perhaps TRBD2 as D (5 bases). Germline V CDR1 and CDR2: MNHNS, SASEGT. Trimming took off 7 bases at V and 4 bases at J, with 11 bases between the two ends. There are 13 residues in the CDR3. Here the CDR3 DNA reads TGTGCCAGCAAGCTAGCAGAATACAATGAGCAGTTCTTC. Amino acids: CASKLAEYNEQFF.

V gene TRBV14 combines with J gene TRBJ2-1; D unresolved. Germline CDR1 reads SGHDN; CDR2 reads FVKESK. The V and J ends lost 0 bases and 5 bases respectively, with 5 bases between them. This CDR3 region has 13 residues. CDR3 coding DNA: TGTGCCAGCAGCCAAGACAGAAACAATGAGCAGTTCTTC. Residues: CASSQDRNNEQFF.